This T cell receptor (beta chain) emerged from a study of graft-versus-host responses after intestinal transplantation. Study context: Isolated intestinal, liver-intestinal, or multivisceral transplants were what recipients had. Study findings and constraints: Early declines in HvG clones that occurred post-transplant were associated with peak circulating GvH clone levels.

Of note for this clone: No antigen is known for it.

CDR3 length: 15 amino acids. Measured with immunoSEQ multiplex PCR; TCRdb has only the in-frame clones, and not every one. The sample records roughly 100,000 clones, roughly 93% being singletons. The source material was unstimulated CD8+ T cells sorted from spleen or lymph node cells, sampled before intestinal transplant. This chain joins TRBV21-1 and TRBJ1-1; the table's D call, TRBD1, has no DNA check behind it. TRBV21-1 is a listed pseudogene. The source of this sequence is a human donor who received an intestinal transplant. CDR3 in DNA: TGTGCCACACGTGGTAAGGCAGGGCCGGACACTGAAGCTTTCTTT. As protein: CATRGKAGPDTEAFF.